The sequence of this TCR beta chain was determined in a study of regulatory T cells in long-lasting Graves disease (dated by TCRdb to about 2021). Context from the whole study: Patients with newly diagnosed Graves' disease had been on antithyroid drugs for under 3 months. Peripheral blood TCR sequencing and RNA sequencing compared persistent Graves' disease patients with newly diagnosed Graves' disease patients. The study was registered as a clinical trial and conducted in China. A total of some 33 samples were covered by TCR sequencing, comprising some 13 persistent and about 20 newly diagnosed Graves' disease patients.

Reading from cysteine to phenylalanine, the CDR3 counts 14 amino acids. Only the CDR3 region is kept as DNA, spanning 42 bases read in frame from base 1. From the germline V gene, CDR1 is SGDLS and CDR2 is YYNGEE. At the junction V is shortened by 0 bases and J by 5 bases, with 9 bases in between. What the time point label conveys for this sample: newly diagnosed GD, antithyroid drugs for less than 3 months. RNA was extracted from PBMCs in TRIzol for both TCR sequencing and RNA sequencing. The diagnosis of Graves' disease was made according to American Thyroid Association guidelines. Recruitment of patients was carried out at an endocrinology department in Xi'an, China. Each patient gave approximately 9 milliliters of peripheral blood, collected in an EDTA anticoagulant tube. PBMCs were isolated by Ficoll Paque Plus density gradient separation without further T cell sorting. RNA quality was checked with an Agilent 2100 Bioanalyzer and agarose gel, and concentration with a NanoDrop 2000.

The library was produced with multiplex PCR. Data came from an Illumina HiSeq 4000. TCR beta libraries were built with iRepertoire HTBI primers and Arm-PCR amplification of CDR3 regions. PCR products were gel purified before sequencing. The paper's data handling went like this. Gene usage analysis of CDR3 amino acid clonotypes used the 62 TRBV and 14 TRBJ segments found across samples. Filtered high-quality paired reads were merged into contigs using COPE and FqMerger. Contigs were aligned with BLAST to IMGT TRBV, TRBD and TRBJ reference genes, and CDR3 was defined per IMGT. Highly expanded clones were defined as clonotypes with a frequency above 0.1%. Shannon entropy served as the measure of repertoire diversity, while the Gini coefficient captured V-J evenness. A clonotype was considered public if more than one individual shared it. In-frame beta chains were kept once TCRdb had trimmed the public reads at Q25 with fastp and called clones with MiXCR. Here each entry gathers all rows of one CDR3 protein and keeps the most common genes and DNA. The V and J calls and clone size are TCRdb's, not the authors'. In all, the sample holds fewer than 550,000 distinct CDR3 sequences, and about a sixth of those were seen once. The ten largest clones capture approximately 22% of the sample.

On this clonotype: The antigen this receptor binds is unknown. Base-call qualities are not available, and no considerably larger clone is one nucleotide away.

Results the study describes overall, beyond this receptor: Persistent patients shared more public clonotypes among themselves (around 3,000) than newly diagnosed patients did (about 1,000). Because the primary lesion, thyroid tissue, could not be accessed, the study looked at peripheral blood alone. Sequencing and analysis were limited to the TCR beta chain. TRBV28, TRBJ1-2 and TRBJ2-5 were preferentially used in persistent disease, while TRBV20-1 and TRBJ2-1 were favored in newly diagnosed disease. Persistent Graves' disease patients showed lower TCR Shannon entropy and fewer highly expanded clones than newly diagnosed patients, suggesting clonal expansion. The authors noted that the small sample size was a limitation that may lower accuracy.

The data were also submitted as part of a second study, on T cells in Graves' hyperthyroidism and ophthalmopathy. As the second paper documents: Stable Graves' hyperthyroidism was defined as the absence of progression to ophthalmopathy over 18 months of follow-up. The hyperthyroidism patients were between 18 and 65 years old and newly diagnosed, with a disease duration of less than 2 months. Patients with uncontrolled infections, other autoimmune diseases, pregnancy or lactation were excluded. Diagnoses relied on clinical symptoms, serum thyroxine and TRAb, thyroid ultrasound and orbital computed tomography. The first round of RT-PCR for the TCR CDR3 was performed with the HTBI primer set and the Qiagen OneStep RT-PCR kit. Most expanded thyroid clonotypes (frequency above 0.001) were also detected in blood, a finding suggesting that blood repertoires may reflect thyroid immune responses. Ophthalmopathy was separated from stable hyperthyroidism by a 13 V-J signature model, with approximately 89% sensitivity and roughly 84% specificity obtained in cross-validation and 80%/75% obtained in testing. In validation, the model predicted progression to ophthalmopathy with 55% to 71% sensitivity and 72% to 75% specificity, a median of about 6 months before onset. To identify distinguishing TCR V-J signatures, a discovery cohort of roughly 100 patients was used, comprising 43 with Graves' ophthalmopathy and around 57 with stable Graves' hyperthyroidism. Prospective prediction of ophthalmopathy was tested in an independent validation cohort consisting of 18 hyperthyroidism patients and over 15 patients who later progressed to ophthalmopathy. The 100 or so discovery patients were randomly divided into training and test sets at a 7:3 ratio. The study also compared thyroid tissue and blood T-cell repertoires from a handful of Graves' hyperthyroidism patients. After blood sampling, hyperthyroidism patients were treated with methimazole at a starting dose of 30 mg daily, and ophthalmopathy patients were treated with high-dose intravenous methylprednisolone. Libraries were constructed in a second round of multiplex PCR, after which size selection and purification were performed. Sequencing of the libraries was done on an Illumina HiSeq2000 using paired-end 100 bp reads. Raw data were processed with SOAPnuke, discarding reads with adapters, uncalled bases, mean Phred below 15, or no exact constant-primer or identifier match. COPE v1.2.5 was used to merge high-quality paired reads, and clonotypes were defined as unique nucleotide sequences. MiTCR v1.1 was used to align the clonotypes against IMGT TRBV, TRBD and TRBJ reference segments. Only V-J combinations with frequency above 0.0001, covering approximately 99% of repertoires, were analysed. The TCS score was defined as the ratio of F50 (clonal expansion) to E x V (chaos), calculated using BLOSUM62-based TCRdist between CDR3 peptides within each V-J. Welch's t-statistics and random forest reduced around 520 V-J features to 10 to 15, which were used in a naive Bayes classifier (R e1071). No statistical method was used to set the sample size in advance, and investigators knew the group allocation. The paper reports TCR Vbeta CDR3 sequencing of approximately 140 peripheral blood samples: 43 ophthalmopathy, around 80 hyperthyroidism and about 17 progressor patients.

The sequencing used peripheral blood mononuclear cells (PBMCs), collected at new diagnosis, from a patient treated with antithyroid drugs. Rearrangement joined TRBV9 to TRBJ2-1, with an unclear D gene assignment. This receptor was obtained from a woman aged 18-29 years with Graves disease. Donor details come from another sample of the same person, matched by shared clones. The CDR3 reads CASSVAGANNEQFF. The sequenced DNA: TGTGCCAGCAGCGTAGCGGGTGCCAACAATGAGCAGTTCTTC.